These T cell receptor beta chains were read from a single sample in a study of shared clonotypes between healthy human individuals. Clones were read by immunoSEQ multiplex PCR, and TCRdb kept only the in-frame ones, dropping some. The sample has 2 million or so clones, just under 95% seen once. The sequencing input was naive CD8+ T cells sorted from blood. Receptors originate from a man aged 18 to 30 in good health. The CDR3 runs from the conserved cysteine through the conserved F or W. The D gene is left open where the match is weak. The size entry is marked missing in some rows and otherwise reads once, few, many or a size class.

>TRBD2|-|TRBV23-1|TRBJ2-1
CASSGIYNEQFF
TGCGCCAGTAGCGGGATCTACAATGAGCAGTTCTTC
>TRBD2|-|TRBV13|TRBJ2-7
CASSPLGRGAYEQYF
TGTGCCAGCAGCCCCCTTGGGCGGGGGGCCTACGAGCAGTACTTC
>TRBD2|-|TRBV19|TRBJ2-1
CASSMTSGSVNEQFF
TGTGCCAGTAGTATGACTAGCGGGAGTGTCAATGAGCAGTTCTTC
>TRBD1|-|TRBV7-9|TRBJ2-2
CASSAWDRGNTGELFF
TGTGCCAGCAGCGCGTGGGACAGGGGAAACACCGGGGAGCTGTTTTTT
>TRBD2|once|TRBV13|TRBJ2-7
CASSLKGLAGAYEQYF
TGTGCCAGCAGCCTCAAAGGACTAGCGGGGGCCTACGAGCAGTACTTC
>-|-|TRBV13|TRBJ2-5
CASSLLGSPETQYF
TGTGCCAGCAGCTTACTTGGATCACCAGAGACCCAGTACTTC
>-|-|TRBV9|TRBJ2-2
CASSVVPGELFF
TGTGCCAGCAGCGTAGTACCTGGGGAGCTGTTTTTT
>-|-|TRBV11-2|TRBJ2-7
CASSSGVEQYF
TGTGCCAGCAGCTCGGGCGTCGAGCAGTACTTC
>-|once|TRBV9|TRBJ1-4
CASSVAGGATNEKLFF
TGTGCCAGCAGCGTAGCTGGGGGAGCAACTAATGAAAAACTGTTTTTT
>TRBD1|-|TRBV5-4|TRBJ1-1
CASSQDRGAEAFF
TGTGCCAGCAGCCAGGACAGGGGCGCTGAAGCTTTCTTT
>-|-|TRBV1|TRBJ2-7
CTSSDRTGASYEQYF
TGCACCAGCAGCGACCGGACGGGGGCCTCCTACGAGCAGTACTTC
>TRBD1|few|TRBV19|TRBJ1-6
CASSDRDSPLHF
TGTGCCAGTAGCGACAGGGATTCACCCCTCCACTTT
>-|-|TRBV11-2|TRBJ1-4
CASSWGEKLFF
TGTGCCAGCAGCTGGGGGGAAAAACTGTTTTTT
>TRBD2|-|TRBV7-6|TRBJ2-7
CASRENIAGGDEQYF
TGTGCCAGCAGAGAAAATATAGCGGGAGGCGACGAGCAGTACTTC
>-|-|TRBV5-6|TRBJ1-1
CASRIQGYGTEAFF
TGTGCCAGCAGAATTCAGGGGTACGGGACTGAAGCTTTCTTT
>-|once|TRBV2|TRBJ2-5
CASSVGYEQETQYF
TGTGCCAGCAGTGTCGGGTACGAACAAGAGACCCAGTACTTC
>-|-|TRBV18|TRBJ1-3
CASSPGGLSGNTIYF
TGTGCCAGCTCACCGGGGGGGCTCTCTGGAAACACCATATATTTT
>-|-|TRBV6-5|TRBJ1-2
CASASWDLGGYTF
TGTGCCAGCGCCTCGTGGGACCTAGGTGGCTACACCTTC
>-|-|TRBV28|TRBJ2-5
CASSSVGGETQYF
TGTGCCAGCAGTTCAGTTGGGGGGGAGACCCAGTACTTC
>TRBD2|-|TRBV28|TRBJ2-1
CASSLVRGGALDEQFF
TGTGCCAGCAGTTTAGTTCGCGGGGGGGCCTTGGATGAGCAGTTCTTC
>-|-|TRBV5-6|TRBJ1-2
CASSLGALGGYTF
TGTGCCAGCAGCTTGGGGGCGTTGGGAGGCTACACCTTC
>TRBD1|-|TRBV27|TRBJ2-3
CASSLSGQGSDTQYF
TGTGCCAGCAGTTTATCTGGACAGGGGTCAGATACGCAGTATTTT
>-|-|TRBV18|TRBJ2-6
CASSPGWQFLLFLEANVLTF
TGTGCCAGCTCACCCGGCTGGCAGTTTTTACTTTTCTTGGAGGCCAACGTCCTGACTTTC
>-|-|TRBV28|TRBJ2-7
CASRDSSSYEQYF
TGTGCCAGCCGGGACTCATCCTCCTACGAGCAGTACTTC
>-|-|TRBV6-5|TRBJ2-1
CASSLGRGYNEQFF
TGTGCCAGCAGTTTAGGAAGGGGGTACAATGAGCAGTTCTTC
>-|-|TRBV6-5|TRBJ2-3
CASSSQLLDTQYF
TGTGCCAGCAGTTCCCAACTCTTGGATACGCAGTATTTT
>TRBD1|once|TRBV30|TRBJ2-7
CAWSHRDSLPYEQYF
TGTGCCTGGAGCCACCGGGACAGCTTACCCTACGAGCAGTACTTC
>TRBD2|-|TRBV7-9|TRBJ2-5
CASSFGSGGEMQETQYF
TGTGCCAGCAGCTTTGGGAGCGGGGGAGAAATGCAAGAGACCCAGTACTTC
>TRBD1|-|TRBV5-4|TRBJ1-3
CASSLTGGILDTIYF
TGTGCCAGCAGCTTGACAGGGGGGATTTTGGACACCATATATTTT
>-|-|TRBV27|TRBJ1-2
CASSLSGAANYGYTF
TGTGCCAGCAGTTTGAGTGGTGCAGCTAACTATGGCTACACCTTC
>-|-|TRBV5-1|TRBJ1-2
CASSEDSSGNYYGYTF
TGCGCCAGCAGCGAGGACAGTTCCGGCAACTACTATGGCTACACCTTC
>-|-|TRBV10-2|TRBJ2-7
CASSERSQGGYEQYF
TGCGCCAGCAGTGAGAGGTCCCAGGGGGGCTACGAGCAGTACTTC
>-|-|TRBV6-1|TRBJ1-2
CASSEGGGGYGYTF
TGTGCCAGCAGTGAAGGGGGAGGGGGCTATGGCTACACCTTC